This T cell receptor beta chain was obtained from a study of blood T cell repertoires in COVID-19 (dated by TCRdb to about 2020). General notes on the study: Samples from collaborators originated in the United States, Italy and Spain and spanned both the acute and convalescent phases of COVID-19. Samples were obtained from the ongoing ImmuneRACE study (first 160 participants) and from approximately 1,200 subjects provided by 6 global collaborators. The prospective study material was composed of cDNA or gDNA derived from T cells, B-cell-depleted T cells, or PBMCs. Deeply sampled blood TCRbeta repertoires from subjects exposed to, actively infected with, or recovered from COVID-19 were included in the dataset. A de-identified subject ID, COVID-19 status, age in years and sex were almost always included in the sample metadata. Where HLA class I and class II types were available, the types were taken from metadata supplied by the sample provider, not from assay-based typing. The repertoires were released in a freely available public database intended as a resource for research on the immune response to SARS-CoV-2. What the work shows at the level of the full study, not this receptor alone: The amount of clinical and demographic metadata varied by source and participant and was provided uncurated.

The collaborating institutions used their own protocols to collect whole blood in K2EDTA tubes. For TCRbeta analysis, collaborator samples were shipped as frozen whole blood, as isolated PBMCs, or as DNA extracted from either sample type. The CDR3, cysteine through phenylalanine, is 13 amino acids long. Only the CDR3 DNA is retained, 39 bases long and in frame from the first base. In the germline V gene, CDR1 corresponds to SQVTM and CDR2 to ANQGSEA. The germline V and J ends show losses of 1 base and 6 bases respectively, and no gene match explains 6 bases of the junction. For this clone: This receptor's antigen is unknown. Per-base qualities were not stored, and no clone one base away is much larger.

TCRbeta CDR3 regions were amplified from genomic DNA by means of the immunoSEQ Assay, a bias-controlled multiplex PCR. The paper's data handling went like this. Within the assay, amplification of reference gene primers was used to estimate how many nucleated cells each sample contained. To quantify the absolute abundance of each unique TCRbeta CDR3 rearrangement, sequence reads were collapsed and filtered. For each sample, productive Simpson clonality was calculated as the square root of Simpson's diversity index over productive rearrangements. The source is immuneACCESS, and TCRdb retained only in-frame sequences with V and J called. Part of the clones is not carried over; for the studies checked, unresolved V genes explain less than half of this, and the remainder is unexplained. That table gives V, J and clone size, and the DNA gave D and trimming. This sample lists some 200,000 clones; under 90% were detected once. The ten largest clones represent 4.5% to 7.5% of the sample.

The chain is made from TRBV29-1 and TRBJ2-7, with 7 central nucleotides matching TRBD2. This sequence was found in a man at least 80 years old with acute or convalescent COVID-19. Sequences were obtained from peripheral blood. The CDR3 protein is CSVEGLAGGEQYF. At the DNA level, the sequence is TGCAGCGTTGAAGGACTAGCCGGGGGCGAGCAGTACTTC.